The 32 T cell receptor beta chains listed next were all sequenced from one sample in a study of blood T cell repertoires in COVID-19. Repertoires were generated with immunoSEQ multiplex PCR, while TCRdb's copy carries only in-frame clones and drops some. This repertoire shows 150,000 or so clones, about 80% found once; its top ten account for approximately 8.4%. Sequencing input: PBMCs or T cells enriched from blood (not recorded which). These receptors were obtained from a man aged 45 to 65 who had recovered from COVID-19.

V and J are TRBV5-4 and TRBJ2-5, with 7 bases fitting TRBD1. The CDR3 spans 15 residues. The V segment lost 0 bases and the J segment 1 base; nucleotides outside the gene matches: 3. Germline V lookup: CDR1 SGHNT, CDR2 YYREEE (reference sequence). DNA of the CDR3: TGTGCCAGCAGCTTGGCCGGACAGGTCCAAGAGACCCAGTACTTC. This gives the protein CASSLAGQVQETQYF.

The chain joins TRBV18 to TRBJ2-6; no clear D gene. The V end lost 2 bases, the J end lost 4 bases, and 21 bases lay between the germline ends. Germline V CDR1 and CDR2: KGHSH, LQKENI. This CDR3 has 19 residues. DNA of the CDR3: TGTGCCAGCTCACCAAGAGGCGACCCTGGCGGCTACGGGGCCAACGTCCTGACTTTC. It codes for CASSPRGDPGGYGANVLTF. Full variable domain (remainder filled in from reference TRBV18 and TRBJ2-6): NAGVMQNPRHLVRRRGQEARLRCSPMKGHSHVYWYRQLPEEGLKFMVYLQKENIIDESGMPKERFSAEFPKEGPSILRIQQVVRGDSAAYFCASSPRGDPGGYGANVLTFGAGSRLTVL.

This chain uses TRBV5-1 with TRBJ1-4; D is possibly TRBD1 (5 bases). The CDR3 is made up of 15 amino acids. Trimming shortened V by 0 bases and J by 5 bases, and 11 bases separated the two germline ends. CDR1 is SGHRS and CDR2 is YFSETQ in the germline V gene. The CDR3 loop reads CASSLAGDRNEKLFF. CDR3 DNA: TGCGCCAGCAGCTTGGCGGGGGATCGAAATGAAAAACTGTTTTTT.

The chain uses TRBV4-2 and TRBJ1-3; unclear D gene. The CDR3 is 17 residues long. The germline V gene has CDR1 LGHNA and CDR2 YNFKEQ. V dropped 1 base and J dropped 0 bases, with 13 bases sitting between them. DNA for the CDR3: TGTGCCAGCAGCCAAGCGCGGATTTCTGTCTCTGGAAACACCATATATTTT. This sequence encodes CASSQARISVSGNTIYF.

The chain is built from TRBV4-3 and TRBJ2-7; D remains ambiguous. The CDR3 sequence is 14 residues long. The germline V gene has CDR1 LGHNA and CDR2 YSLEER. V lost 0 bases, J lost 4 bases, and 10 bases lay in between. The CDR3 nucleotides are TGCGCCAGCAGCCAAGAGGTGGCAGGTTACGAGCAGTACTTC. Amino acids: CASSQEVAGYEQYF.

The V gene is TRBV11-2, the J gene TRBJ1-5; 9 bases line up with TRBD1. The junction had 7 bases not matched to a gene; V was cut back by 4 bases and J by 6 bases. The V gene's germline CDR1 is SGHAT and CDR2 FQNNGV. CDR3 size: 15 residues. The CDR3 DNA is TGTGCCAGCAGCTCACGTGGGACAGGGATTCAGCCCCAGCATTTT. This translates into CASSSRGTGIQPQHF.

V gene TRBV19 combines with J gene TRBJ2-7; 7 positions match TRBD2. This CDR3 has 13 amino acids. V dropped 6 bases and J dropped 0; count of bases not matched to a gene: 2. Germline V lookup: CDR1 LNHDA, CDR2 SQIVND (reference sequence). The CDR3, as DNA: TGTGCCAGTAGCAGCGGGATCTCCTACGAGCAGTACTTC. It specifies CASSSGISYEQYF.

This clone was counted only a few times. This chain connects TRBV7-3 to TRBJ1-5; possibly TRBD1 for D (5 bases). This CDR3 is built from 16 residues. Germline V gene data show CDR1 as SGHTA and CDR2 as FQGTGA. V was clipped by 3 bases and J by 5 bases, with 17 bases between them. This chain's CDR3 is CASSFVVGGWDQPQHF. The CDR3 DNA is TGTGCCAGCAGCTTCGTTGTCGGGGGATGGGATCAGCCCCAGCATTTT. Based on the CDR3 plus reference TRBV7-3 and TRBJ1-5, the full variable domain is GAGVSQTPSNKVTEKGKYVELRCDPISGHTALYWYRQSLGQGPEFLIYFQGTGAADDSGLPNDRFFAVRPEGSVSTLKIQRTERGDSAVYLCASSFVVGGWDQPQHFGDGTRLSIL.

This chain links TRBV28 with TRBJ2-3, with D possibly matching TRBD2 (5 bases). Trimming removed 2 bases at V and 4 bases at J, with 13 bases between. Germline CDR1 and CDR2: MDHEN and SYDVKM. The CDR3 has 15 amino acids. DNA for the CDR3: TGTGCCAGCAGTTTAGGGTCCAGAGCGGCAGATACGCAGTATTTT. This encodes CASSLGSRAADTQYF.

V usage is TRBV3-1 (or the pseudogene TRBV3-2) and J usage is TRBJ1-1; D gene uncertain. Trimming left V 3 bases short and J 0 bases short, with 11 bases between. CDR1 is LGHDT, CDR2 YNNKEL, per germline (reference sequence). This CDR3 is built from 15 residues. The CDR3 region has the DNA TGTGCCAGCAGCCACCGTCCGGAGATGAACACTGAAGCTTTCTTT. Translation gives CASSHRPEMNTEAFF.

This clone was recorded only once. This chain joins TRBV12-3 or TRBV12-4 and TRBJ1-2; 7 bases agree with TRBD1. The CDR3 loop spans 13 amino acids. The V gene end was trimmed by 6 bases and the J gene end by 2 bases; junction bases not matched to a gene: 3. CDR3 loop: CASSPDRNYGYTF. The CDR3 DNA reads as TGTGCCAGCAGCCCGGACAGGAACTATGGCTACACCTTC.

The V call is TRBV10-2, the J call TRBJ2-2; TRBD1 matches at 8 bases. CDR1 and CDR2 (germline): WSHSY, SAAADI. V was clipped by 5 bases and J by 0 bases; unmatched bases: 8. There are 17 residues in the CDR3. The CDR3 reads CASSKTGQGANTGELFF. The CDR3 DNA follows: TGCGCCAGCAGTAAGACCGGACAGGGAGCGAACACCGGGGAGCTGTTTTTT.

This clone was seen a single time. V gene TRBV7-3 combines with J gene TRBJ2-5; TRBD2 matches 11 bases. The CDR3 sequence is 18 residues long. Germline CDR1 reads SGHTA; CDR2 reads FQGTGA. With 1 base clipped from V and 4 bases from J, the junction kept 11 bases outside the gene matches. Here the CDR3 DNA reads TGTGCCAGCAGCTTAAGGCCTAGCGGGGGGCTGGGAGGAGAGACCCAGTACTTC. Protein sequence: CASSLRPSGGLGGETQYF.

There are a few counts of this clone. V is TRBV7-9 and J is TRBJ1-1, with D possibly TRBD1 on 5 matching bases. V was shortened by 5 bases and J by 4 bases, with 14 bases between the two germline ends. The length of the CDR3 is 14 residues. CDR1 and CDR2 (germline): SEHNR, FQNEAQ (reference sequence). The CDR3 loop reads CASSQDRRATEAFF. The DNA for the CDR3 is TGTGCCAGCAGCCAAGACAGAAGGGCCACTGAAGCTTTCTTT.

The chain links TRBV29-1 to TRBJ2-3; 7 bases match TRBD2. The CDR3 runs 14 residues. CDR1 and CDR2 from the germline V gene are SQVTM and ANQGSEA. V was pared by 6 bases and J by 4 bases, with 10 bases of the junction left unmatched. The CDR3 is CSVPGRAGADTQYF. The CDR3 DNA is TGCAGCGTCCCGGGGAGGGCGGGCGCAGATACGCAGTATTTT.

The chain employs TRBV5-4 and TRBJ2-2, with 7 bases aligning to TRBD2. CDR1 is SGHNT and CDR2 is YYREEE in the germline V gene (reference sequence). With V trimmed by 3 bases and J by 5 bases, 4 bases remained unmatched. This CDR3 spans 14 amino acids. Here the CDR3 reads CASSYGLETGELFF. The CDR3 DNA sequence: TGTGCCAGCAGCTACGGACTAGAGACCGGGGAGCTGTTTTTT.

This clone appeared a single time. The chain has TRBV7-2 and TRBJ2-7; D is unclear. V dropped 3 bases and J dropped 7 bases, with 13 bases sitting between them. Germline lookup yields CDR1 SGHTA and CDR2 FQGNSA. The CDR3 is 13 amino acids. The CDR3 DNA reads TGTGCCAGCAGCTTTACGAAGTCTAGTGAGCAGTACTTC. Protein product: CASSFTKSSEQYF.

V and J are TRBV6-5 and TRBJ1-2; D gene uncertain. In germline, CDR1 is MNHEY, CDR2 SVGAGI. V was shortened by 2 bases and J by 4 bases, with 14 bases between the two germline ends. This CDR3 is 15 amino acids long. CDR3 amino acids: CASSYGIPGLYGYTF. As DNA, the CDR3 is TGTGCCAGCAGTTACGGTATCCCAGGTCTCTATGGCTACACCTTC.

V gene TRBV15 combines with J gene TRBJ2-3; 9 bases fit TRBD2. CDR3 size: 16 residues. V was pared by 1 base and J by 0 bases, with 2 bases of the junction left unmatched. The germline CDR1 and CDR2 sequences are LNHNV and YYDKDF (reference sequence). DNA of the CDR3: TGTGCCACCAGCAGAGCTAGCGGGATTAGCACAGATACGCAGTATTTT. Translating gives CATSRASGISTDTQYF.

The CDR3: CASRPTRGPSTDTQYF. The CDR3 nucleotides are TGTGCCAGCAGACCAACTAGAGGGCCTAGCACAGATACGCAGTATTTT. The chain couples TRBV6-6 to TRBJ2-3; tentatively, D is TRBD2 (5 bases). Germline CDR1 reads MNHNY; CDR2 reads SVGAGI (reference sequence). This CDR3 comprises 16 residues. The V end lost 6 bases, the J end lost 0 bases, and 16 bases lay between the germline ends.

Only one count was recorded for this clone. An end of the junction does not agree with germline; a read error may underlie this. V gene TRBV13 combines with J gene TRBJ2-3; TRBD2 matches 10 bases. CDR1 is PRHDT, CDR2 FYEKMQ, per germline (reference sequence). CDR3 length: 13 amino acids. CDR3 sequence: CASSPPLAGGLHF. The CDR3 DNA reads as TGTGCCAGCAGCCCCCCTTTAGCGGGGGGCCTACATTTT.

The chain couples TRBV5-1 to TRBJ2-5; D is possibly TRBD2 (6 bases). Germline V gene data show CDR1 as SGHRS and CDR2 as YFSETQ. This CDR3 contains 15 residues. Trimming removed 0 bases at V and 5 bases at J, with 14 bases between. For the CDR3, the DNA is TGCGCCAGCAGCTTGGTACCGGGACTTTGGGAGACCCAGTACTTC. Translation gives CASSLVPGLWETQYF.

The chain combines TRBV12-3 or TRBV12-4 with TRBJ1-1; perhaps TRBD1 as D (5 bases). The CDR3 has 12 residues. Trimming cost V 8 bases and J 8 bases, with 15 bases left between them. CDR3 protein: CASGRGQVEAFF. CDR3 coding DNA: TGTGCCAGCGGAAGGGGCCAAGTAGAAGCTTTCTTT.

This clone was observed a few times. CDR3 sequence reads: CAWSDRGQGGQPQHF. As DNA, the CDR3 is TGTGCCTGGAGCGACCGCGGACAGGGGGGTCAGCCCCAGCATTTT. V is TRBV30 and J is TRBJ1-5, with 10 bases lining up with TRBD1. The V gene end was trimmed by 3 bases and the J gene end by 6 bases; junction bases not matched to a gene: 8. The CDR3 extends over 15 amino acids. The germline gives CDR1 GTSNPN, CDR2 SVGIG (reference sequence).

CDR3 sequence reads: CASSRTGLQETQYF. As DNA, the CDR3 is TGCGCCAGCAGTCGGACAGGGCTGCAAGAGACCCAGTACTTC. V and J are TRBV5-1 and TRBJ2-5; 8 positions match TRBD1. Germline V gene data show CDR1 as SGHRS and CDR2 as YFSETQ. The CDR3 length is 14 residues. After removal of 5 bases from V and 2 bases from J, the junction contained 5 bases not matched to a gene.

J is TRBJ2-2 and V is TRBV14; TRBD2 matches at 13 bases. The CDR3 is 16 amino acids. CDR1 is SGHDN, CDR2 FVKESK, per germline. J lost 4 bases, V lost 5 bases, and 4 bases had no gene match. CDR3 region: CASSKRLAGGTGELFF. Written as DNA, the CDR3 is TGTGCCAGCAGCAAAAGACTAGCGGGGGGCACCGGGGAGCTGTTTTTT.

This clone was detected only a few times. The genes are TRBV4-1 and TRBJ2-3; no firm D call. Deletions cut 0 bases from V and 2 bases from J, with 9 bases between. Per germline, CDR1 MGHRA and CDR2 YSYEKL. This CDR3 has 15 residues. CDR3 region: CASSQEPAITDTQYF. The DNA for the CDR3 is TGCGCCAGCAGCCAAGAGCCCGCTATCACAGATACGCAGTATTTT.

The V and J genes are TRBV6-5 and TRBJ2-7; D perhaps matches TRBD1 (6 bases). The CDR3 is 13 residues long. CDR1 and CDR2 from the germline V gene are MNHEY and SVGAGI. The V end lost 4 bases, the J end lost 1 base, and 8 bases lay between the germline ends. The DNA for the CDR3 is TGTGCCAGCAGTTGGACAGAATCCTACGAGCAGTACTTC. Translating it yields CASSWTESYEQYF.

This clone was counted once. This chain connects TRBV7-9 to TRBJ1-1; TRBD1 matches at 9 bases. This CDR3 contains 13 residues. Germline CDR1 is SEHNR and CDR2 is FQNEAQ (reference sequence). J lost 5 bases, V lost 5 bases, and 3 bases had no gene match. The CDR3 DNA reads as TGTGCCAGCAGCGGGGACAGGGAGACTGAAGCTTTCTTT. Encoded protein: CASSGDRETEAFF.

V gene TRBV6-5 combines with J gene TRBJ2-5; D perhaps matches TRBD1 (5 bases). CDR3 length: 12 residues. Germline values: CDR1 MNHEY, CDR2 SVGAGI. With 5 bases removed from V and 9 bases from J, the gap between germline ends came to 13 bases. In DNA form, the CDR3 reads TGTGCCAGCAGTAGGGGCCCGTTGGCCCAGTACTTC. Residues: CASSRGPLAQYF.

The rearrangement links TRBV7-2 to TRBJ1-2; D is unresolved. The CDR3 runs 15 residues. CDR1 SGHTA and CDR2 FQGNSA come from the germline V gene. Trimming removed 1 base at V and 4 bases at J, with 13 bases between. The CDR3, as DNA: TGTGCCAGCAGCTTAGAATTTCGACTGGGCTATGGCTACACCTTC. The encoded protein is CASSLEFRLGYGYTF. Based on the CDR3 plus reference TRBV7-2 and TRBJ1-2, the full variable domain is GAGVSQSPSNKVTEKGKDVELRCDPISGHTALYWYRQSLGQGLEFLIYFQGNSAPDKSGLPSDRFSAERTGGSVSTLTIQRTQQEDSAVYLCASSLEFRLGYGYTFGSGTRLTVV.

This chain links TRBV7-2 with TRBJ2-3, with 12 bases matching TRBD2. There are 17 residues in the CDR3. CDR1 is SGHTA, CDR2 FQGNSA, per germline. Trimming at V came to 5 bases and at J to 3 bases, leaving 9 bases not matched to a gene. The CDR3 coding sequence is TGTGCCAGCAGCGCCCGAAGGACTAGCGGGGTGACAGATACGCAGTATTTT. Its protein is CASSARRTSGVTDTQYF.